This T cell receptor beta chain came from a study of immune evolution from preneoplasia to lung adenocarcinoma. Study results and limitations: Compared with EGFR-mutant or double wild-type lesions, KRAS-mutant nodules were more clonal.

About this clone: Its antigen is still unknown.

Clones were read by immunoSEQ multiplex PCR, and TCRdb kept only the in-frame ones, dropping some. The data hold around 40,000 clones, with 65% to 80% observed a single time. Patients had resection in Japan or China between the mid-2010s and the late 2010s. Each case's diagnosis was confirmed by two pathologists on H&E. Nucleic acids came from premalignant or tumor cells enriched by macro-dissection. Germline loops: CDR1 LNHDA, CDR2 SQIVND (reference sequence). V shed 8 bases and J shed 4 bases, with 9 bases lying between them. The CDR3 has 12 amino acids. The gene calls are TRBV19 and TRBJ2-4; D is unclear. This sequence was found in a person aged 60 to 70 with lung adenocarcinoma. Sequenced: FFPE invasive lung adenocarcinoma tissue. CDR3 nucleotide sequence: TGTGCCAGTGGACGGATAAAAAACATTCAGTACTTC. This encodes CASGRIKNIQYF.